This T cell receptor (beta chain) stems from a study of T cell repertoires in ileal Crohn's disease. Background on the study: Postoperative therapy was given to about half: roughly 11 thiopurines, around 17 anti-TNF agents.

The assay was immunoSEQ multiplex PCR, and TCRdb's table has in-frame clones only and misses some. The table lists several thousand clones, 80% to 90% of them singletons. In this sample, this clone turned up once. The receptor was derived from an adult with Crohn's disease. What was sequenced was ileal tissue.

CDR3 DNA sequence: TGCGCCAGCAGCTTAGGACAGGGTGAAAAACTGTTTTTT. Residues: CASSLGQGEKLFF. V is TRBV5-1 and J is TRBJ1-4, with TRBD1 matching over 8 bases. This CDR3 is built from 13 residues. Per the germline V gene, CDR1 is SGHRS and CDR2 is YFSETQ. J was trimmed by 7 bases and V by 2 bases; bases with no gene match: 1.